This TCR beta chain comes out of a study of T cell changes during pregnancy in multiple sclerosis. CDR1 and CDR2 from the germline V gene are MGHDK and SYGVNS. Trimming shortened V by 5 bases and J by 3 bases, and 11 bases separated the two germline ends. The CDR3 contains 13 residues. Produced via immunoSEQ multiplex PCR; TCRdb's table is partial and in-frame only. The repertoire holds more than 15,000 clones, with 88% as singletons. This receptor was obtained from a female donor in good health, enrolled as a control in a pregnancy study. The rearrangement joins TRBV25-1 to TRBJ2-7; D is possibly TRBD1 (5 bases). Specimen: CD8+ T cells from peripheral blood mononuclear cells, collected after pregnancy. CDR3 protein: CASSPETVYEQYF. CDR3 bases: TGTGCCAGCAGTCCCGAGACAGTCTACGAGCAGTACTTC.